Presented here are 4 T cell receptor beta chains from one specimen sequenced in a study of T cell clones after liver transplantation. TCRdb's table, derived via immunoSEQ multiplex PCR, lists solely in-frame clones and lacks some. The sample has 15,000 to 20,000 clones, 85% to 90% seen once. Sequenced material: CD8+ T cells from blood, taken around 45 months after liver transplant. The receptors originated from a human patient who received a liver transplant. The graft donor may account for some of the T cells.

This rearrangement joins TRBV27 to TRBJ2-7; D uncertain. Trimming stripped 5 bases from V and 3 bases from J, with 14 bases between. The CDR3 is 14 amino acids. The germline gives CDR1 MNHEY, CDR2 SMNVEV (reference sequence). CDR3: CASSLRLDGYEQYF. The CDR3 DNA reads TGTGCCAGCAGTCTCCGCCTGGACGGCTACGAGCAGTACTTC.

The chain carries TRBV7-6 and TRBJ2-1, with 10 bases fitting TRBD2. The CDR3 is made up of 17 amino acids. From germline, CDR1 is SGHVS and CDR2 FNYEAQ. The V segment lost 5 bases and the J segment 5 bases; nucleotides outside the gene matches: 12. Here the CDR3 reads CASSPRLAGVGNNEQFF. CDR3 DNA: TGTGCCAGCAGCCCCCGTCTAGCGGGGGTTGGAAACAATGAGCAGTTCTTC.

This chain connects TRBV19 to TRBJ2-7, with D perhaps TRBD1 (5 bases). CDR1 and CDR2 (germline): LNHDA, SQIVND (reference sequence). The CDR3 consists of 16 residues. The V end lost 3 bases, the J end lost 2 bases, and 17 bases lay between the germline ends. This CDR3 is CASSIGLGQATYEQYF. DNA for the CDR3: TGTGCCAGTAGTATTGGGTTGGGGCAGGCCACCTACGAGCAGTACTTC.

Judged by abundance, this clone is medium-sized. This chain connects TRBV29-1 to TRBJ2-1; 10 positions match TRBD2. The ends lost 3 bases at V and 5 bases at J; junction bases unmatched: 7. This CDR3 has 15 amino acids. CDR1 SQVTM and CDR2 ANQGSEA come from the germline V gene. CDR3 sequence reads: CSVDALAGHHNEQFF. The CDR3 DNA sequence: TGCAGCGTTGACGCACTAGCGGGACATCACAATGAGCAGTTCTTC.